This T cell receptor beta chain was profiled in a study of CD8 T cells in ankylosing spondylitis. This clonotype was counted only a few times. J was trimmed by 4 bases and V by 0 bases; bases with no gene match: 12. The CDR3 runs 19 residues. Germline V CDR1 and CDR2: SGHNT, YENEEA. TCRdb redid the calling of the 5' RACE reads with MiXCR, one entry per CDR3 protein. The sample yields 150,000 to 200,000 distinct CDR3 sequences, around 10% seen once. This chain joins TRBV11-3 and TRBJ2-4, with 10 bases that match TRBD1. The sample was blood, either unsorted or a sorted T cell fraction (not recorded which). The clonotype was recovered from a male donor with ankylosing spondylitis or in good health (not recorded which). The CDR3 DNA follows: TGTGCCAGCAGCTTAGAAGGGACAGGGGCCCAACCTTCTAAAAACATTCAGTACTTC. Protein product: CASSLEGTGAQPSKNIQYF.